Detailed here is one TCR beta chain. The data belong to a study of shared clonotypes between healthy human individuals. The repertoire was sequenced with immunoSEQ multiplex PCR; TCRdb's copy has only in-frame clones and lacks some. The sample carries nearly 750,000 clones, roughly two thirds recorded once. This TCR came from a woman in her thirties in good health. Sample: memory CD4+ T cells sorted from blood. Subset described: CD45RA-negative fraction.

The CDR3 DNA reads TGTGCCAGCAGTTTAGGGACAGGGAGGAACTATGGCTACACCTTC. It is translated as CASSLGTGRNYGYTF. This chain links TRBV6-1 with TRBJ1-2; 9 nucleotides line up with TRBD1. This CDR3 is 15 amino acids long. Germline V gene lookup returns CDR1 MNHNS and CDR2 SASEGT. V gave up 5 bases and J gave up 2 bases; unmatched junction bases: 6.